This is a list of T cell receptor beta chains from one sample in a study of post-analysis software for immune sequencing data. From the PCR reads, TCRdb called clonotypes with MiXCR, one entry per CDR3 protein. The table has more than 450,000 distinct CDR3 sequences, about 40% seen once. The sequencing input was blood. The receptors shown here come from a girl between 10 and 17 years old with multiple sclerosis. Each CDR3 is given with its conserved first and last residue. The D gene is left open where the match is weak. A clone size is listed for some rows: how often the clone was seen (once, few, many), or a class if it is expanded.

abundance: .
j_gene: TRBJ2-1
d_gene: TRBD2
v_gene: TRBV11-3
CDR3nt: TGTGCCAGCAGCCGGGAGGGTCTACTCGGCGATGAGCAGTTCTTC
CDR3aa: CASSREGLLGDEQFF

abundance: few
j_gene: TRBJ1-6
d_gene: .
v_gene: TRBV4-2
CDR3nt: TGTGCCAGCAGCCCAGGTTCGGGTTCACCCCTCCACTTT
CDR3aa: CASSPGSGSPLHF

abundance: .
j_gene: TRBJ2-1
d_gene: .
v_gene: TRBV28
CDR3nt: TGTGCCAGCGCAGGGAGGAATGAGCAGTTCTTC
CDR3aa: CASAGRNEQFF

abundance: few
j_gene: TRBJ2-5
d_gene: TRBD2
v_gene: TRBV12-3/TRBV12-4
CDR3nt: TGTGCCAGCTTAACCGGAAGAGGACTAGAAGAGACCCAGTACTTC
CDR3aa: CASLTGRGLEETQYF

abundance: .
j_gene: TRBJ2-7
d_gene: TRBD1
v_gene: TRBV4-1
CDR3nt: TGCGCCAGCAGCCAAGTTCGACAGGGGGCCTACGAGCAGTACTTC
CDR3aa: CASSQVRQGAYEQYF

abundance: .
j_gene: TRBJ2-7
d_gene: .
v_gene: TRBV29-1
CDR3nt: TGCAGCGTTGAACAAAAGGACAGCTCCTACGAGCAGTACTTC
CDR3aa: CSVEQKDSSYEQYF

abundance: few
j_gene: TRBJ2-3
d_gene: TRBD1
v_gene: TRBV5-6
CDR3nt: TGTGCCAGCAGCTGGGGACAGGGGGTTTGGTATTTT
CDR3aa: CASSWGQGVWYF

abundance: .
j_gene: TRBJ2-7
d_gene: .
v_gene: TRBV7-9
CDR3nt: TGTGCCAGCAGCTTAAGTTCCGGGACTTTCTACGAGCAGTACTTC
CDR3aa: CASSLSSGTFYEQYF

abundance: .
j_gene: TRBJ2-7
d_gene: .
v_gene: TRBV9
CDR3nt: TGTGCCAGCAGCGTAGAGGTAGGGACCTACTACGAGCAGTACTTC
CDR3aa: CASSVEVGTYYEQYF

abundance: few
j_gene: TRBJ1-2
d_gene: .
v_gene: TRBV12-3/TRBV12-4
CDR3nt: TGTGCCAGCAGTTTGGACTTGGGCTACACCTTC
CDR3aa: CASSLDLGYTF

abundance: few
j_gene: TRBJ2-1
d_gene: TRBD1
v_gene: TRBV25-1
CDR3nt: TGTGCCAGCAGTGAACTGGACAGGGAGGTTGAGCAGTTCTTC
CDR3aa: CASSELDREVEQFF

abundance: .
j_gene: TRBJ2-1
d_gene: .
v_gene: TRBV28
CDR3nt: TGTGCCAGCAGTTTATCGGCCTACGAGCAGTTCTTC
CDR3aa: CASSLSAYEQFF

abundance: few
j_gene: TRBJ2-1
d_gene: TRBD1
v_gene: TRBV12-3/TRBV12-4
CDR3nt: TGTGCCAGCATGACAGGGGGCAATGAGCAGTTCTTC
CDR3aa: CASMTGGNEQFF

abundance: few
j_gene: TRBJ1-1
d_gene: .
v_gene: TRBV5-5
CDR3nt: TGTGCCAGCAGCTCCCCCGAGGGGCCGAACACTGAAGCTTTCTTT
CDR3aa: CASSSPEGPNTEAFF

abundance: few
j_gene: TRBJ1-1
d_gene: .
v_gene: TRBV2
CDR3nt: TGTGCCAGCGAAACAGCCCCGGCAGGGGTGAACACTGAAGCTTTCTTT
CDR3aa: CASETAPAGVNTEAFF

abundance: few
j_gene: TRBJ2-3
d_gene: TRBD1
v_gene: TRBV12-3/TRBV12-4
CDR3nt: TGTGCCAGCACCCAACGAGCAGGGGGTCGCACAGATACGCAGTATTTT
CDR3aa: CASTQRAGGRTDTQYF

abundance: .
j_gene: TRBJ1-6
d_gene: .
v_gene: TRBV6-1
CDR3nt: TGTGCCAGCAGTCCCTCGAGGGGGGGTTCACCCCTCCACTTT
CDR3aa: CASSPSRGGSPLHF

abundance: .
j_gene: TRBJ1-2
d_gene: .
v_gene: TRBV5-4
CDR3nt: TGTGCCAGCAGCTTACCCCCTGGGGGTGGCTACACCTTC
CDR3aa: CASSLPPGGGYTF

abundance: .
j_gene: TRBJ2-3
d_gene: TRBD1
v_gene: TRBV11-1
CDR3nt: TGTGCCAGCAGCAATTTCGGACAGGGAAGGCGAGATACGCAGTATTTT
CDR3aa: CASSNFGQGRRDTQYF

abundance: .
j_gene: TRBJ2-7
d_gene: .
v_gene: TRBV18
CDR3nt: TGTGCCAGCTCACCTTCCCTATACGAGCAGTACTTC
CDR3aa: CASSPSLYEQYF

abundance: few
j_gene: TRBJ1-2
d_gene: TRBD1
v_gene: TRBV6-1
CDR3nt: TGTGCCAGCAGGGGGACAGACAACTATGGCTACACCTTC
CDR3aa: CASRGTDNYGYTF

abundance: few
j_gene: TRBJ1-2
d_gene: TRBD1
v_gene: TRBV12-3/TRBV12-4
CDR3nt: TGTGCCAGCAGTGGGGACAGGCTAACGGGCTACACCTTC
CDR3aa: CASSGDRLTGYTF

abundance: .
j_gene: TRBJ2-3
d_gene: TRBD1
v_gene: TRBV12-3/TRBV12-4
CDR3nt: TGTGCCAGCAGTTTATGGGACAGGGGATTCGCAGATACGCAGTATTTT
CDR3aa: CASSLWDRGFADTQYF

abundance: few
j_gene: TRBJ2-3
d_gene: TRBD2
v_gene: TRBV9
CDR3nt: TGTGCCAGCAGCGTAGGTGTTAGCGGGATCACAGATACGCAGTATTTT
CDR3aa: CASSVGVSGITDTQYF

abundance: .
j_gene: TRBJ1-6
d_gene: .
v_gene: TRBV30
CDR3nt: TGTGCCTGGACCTTGGATGTACAGATGAATTCACCCCTCCACTTT
CDR3aa: CAWTLDVQMNSPLHF

abundance: once
j_gene: TRBJ2-2
d_gene: .
v_gene: TRBV3-1
CDR3nt: TGTGCCAGCAGCCAAGTTTGCGGGGAGCTGTTTTTT
CDR3aa: CASSQVCGELFF

abundance: few
j_gene: TRBJ2-6
d_gene: TRBD1
v_gene: TRBV6-5
CDR3nt: TGTGCCGTCCAAGGGACAGGGGGCTCTGGGGCCAACGTCCTGACTTTC
CDR3aa: CAVQGTGGSGANVLTF

abundance: .
j_gene: TRBJ2-5
d_gene: .
v_gene: TRBV4-1
CDR3nt: TGCGCCAGCAGCCAAGTGCAGGCAGAACAAGAGACCCAGTACTTC
CDR3aa: CASSQVQAEQETQYF

abundance: .
j_gene: TRBJ2-7
d_gene: TRBD1
v_gene: TRBV5-1
CDR3nt: TGCGCCAGCAGCTTGCAGGGTCACAGGGGGCCGGAGGTGCAGTACTTC
CDR3aa: CASSLQGHRGPEVQYF

abundance: .
j_gene: TRBJ2-5
d_gene: .
v_gene: TRBV5-1
CDR3nt: TGCGCCAGCAGCTCCGGGACGCCGACCTCAGGGCAGTACTTC
CDR3aa: CASSSGTPTSGQYF

abundance: .
j_gene: TRBJ2-1
d_gene: TRBD1
v_gene: TRBV2
CDR3nt: TGTGCCAGCAGTAGGGACAGGGGTATCAACAATGAGCAGTTCTTC
CDR3aa: CASSRDRGINNEQFF

abundance: .
j_gene: TRBJ2-3
d_gene: .
v_gene: TRBV5-1
CDR3nt: TGCGCCAGCAGCTTGGGGGACTCTGAGAGGACAGATACGCAGTATTTT
CDR3aa: CASSLGDSERTDTQYF

abundance: few
j_gene: TRBJ2-5
d_gene: TRBD1
v_gene: TRBV5-1
CDR3nt: TGCGCCAGCAGCCCGGGACAGGGGAAAGAGACCCAGTACTTC
CDR3aa: CASSPGQGKETQYF

abundance: .
j_gene: TRBJ2-7
d_gene: .
v_gene: TRBV30
CDR3nt: TGTGCCTGGAGTAAACAGGGTTTGATCGAGCAGTACTTC
CDR3aa: CAWSKQGLIEQYF

abundance: few
j_gene: TRBJ2-7
d_gene: TRBD2
v_gene: TRBV12-3/TRBV12-4
CDR3nt: TGTGCCAGCAGACGGGAGGGTATTAGGGTGCAGTACTTC
CDR3aa: CASRREGIRVQYF

abundance: .
j_gene: TRBJ1-2
d_gene: .
v_gene: TRBV7-9
CDR3nt: TGTGCCAGCAGCTACTCGGTGGAGGTGCTTGGCTACACCTTC
CDR3aa: CASSYSVEVLGYTF

abundance: few
j_gene: TRBJ2-5
d_gene: .
v_gene: TRBV29-1
CDR3nt: TGCAGCGTTGTGAGGCGGGGAAAAGAGACCCAGTACTTC
CDR3aa: CSVVRRGKETQYF

abundance: .
j_gene: TRBJ2-3
d_gene: .
v_gene: TRBV5-1
CDR3nt: TGCGCCAGCAGCTTGTCCTTCTCGATCCGACCCCGCCTCACAGATACGCAGTATTTT
CDR3aa: CASSLSFSIRPRLTDTQYF

abundance: few
j_gene: TRBJ2-1
d_gene: .
v_gene: TRBV6-2/TRBV6-3
CDR3nt: TGTGCCAGCAGTTACTCGAGACAGCTCAATGAGCAGTTCTTC
CDR3aa: CASSYSRQLNEQFF

abundance: .
j_gene: TRBJ2-5
d_gene: .
v_gene: TRBV20-1
CDR3nt: TGCAGTGCTAGACCTCCCTGGGGGGATCGGGAGACCCAGTACTTC
CDR3aa: CSARPPWGDRETQYF

abundance: .
j_gene: TRBJ2-5
d_gene: TRBD1
v_gene: TRBV4-1
CDR3nt: TGCGCCAGCAGCCAAGAACGCCTCAGGGGGAAAACGCAGTGGCAGTACTTC
CDR3aa: CASSQERLRGKTQWQYF

abundance: .
j_gene: TRBJ2-5
d_gene: TRBD1
v_gene: TRBV12-3/TRBV12-4
CDR3nt: TGTGCCAGCAGTTTTGAGGACAGGGGACAAGAGACCCAGTACTTC
CDR3aa: CASSFEDRGQETQYF

abundance: .
j_gene: TRBJ1-1
d_gene: TRBD1
v_gene: TRBV12-3/TRBV12-4
CDR3nt: TGTGCCAGCAGCCCAGACAGGGGATCATATCCTTTCTTT
CDR3aa: CASSPDRGSYPFF

abundance: .
j_gene: TRBJ2-3
d_gene: .
v_gene: TRBV6-5
CDR3nt: TGTGCCAGCAGTTCCGGGACTTTTACGCAGTATTTT
CDR3aa: CASSSGTFTQYF

abundance: .
j_gene: TRBJ2-4
d_gene: .
v_gene: TRBV12-3/TRBV12-4
CDR3nt: TGTGCCAGCAGTGTCCCCGACAAGTCCAAAAACATTCAGTACTTC
CDR3aa: CASSVPDKSKNIQYF

abundance: .
j_gene: TRBJ2-3
d_gene: .
v_gene: TRBV7-8
CDR3nt: TGTGCCAGCAGCTTACGGGGGCAGGGCGATACGCAGTATTTT
CDR3aa: CASSLRGQGDTQYF

abundance: .
j_gene: TRBJ1-2
d_gene: .
v_gene: TRBV7-9
CDR3nt: TGTGCCAGCAGCTCAGGAAGCACCGCAACTTTCTGGGGCTACACCTTC
CDR3aa: CASSSGSTATFWGYTF

abundance: .
j_gene: TRBJ1-1
d_gene: TRBD1
v_gene: TRBV9
CDR3nt: TGTGCCAGCAGTCCGGGACAGGCGCTAACTGAAGCTTTCTTT
CDR3aa: CASSPGQALTEAFF

abundance: .
j_gene: TRBJ2-7
d_gene: TRBD1
v_gene: TRBV6-1
CDR3nt: TGTGCCAGCCGGCAATCGGGACAGGGGTACTACGAGCAGTACTTC
CDR3aa: CASRQSGQGYYEQYF

abundance: .
j_gene: TRBJ2-1
d_gene: TRBD1
v_gene: TRBV11-2
CDR3nt: TGCGCCAGCAGCCCGGGGCGGACAGGGGGAGGCAATGAGCAGTTCTTC
CDR3aa: CASSPGRTGGGNEQFF

abundance: .
j_gene: TRBJ2-5
d_gene: .
v_gene: TRBV20-1
CDR3nt: TGCAGTGCTAGATTACAGCAAGAGACCCAGTACTTC
CDR3aa: CSARLQQETQYF

abundance: .
j_gene: TRBJ2-5
d_gene: .
v_gene: TRBV29-1
CDR3nt: TGCAGCGTTCCTCACAGGTATTCCCAAGAGACCCAGTACTTC
CDR3aa: CSVPHRYSQETQYF

abundance: few
j_gene: TRBJ2-7
d_gene: TRBD2
v_gene: TRBV27
CDR3nt: TGTGCCAGCAAAAGGCTAGCGGGCTCCTACGAGCAGTACTTC
CDR3aa: CASKRLAGSYEQYF

abundance: few
j_gene: TRBJ2-7
d_gene: TRBD2
v_gene: TRBV20-1
CDR3nt: TGCAGTGCTAGGTCTAGCGGGGCCTACGAGCAGTACTTC
CDR3aa: CSARSSGAYEQYF

abundance: few
j_gene: TRBJ2-7
d_gene: .
v_gene: TRBV3-1
CDR3nt: TGTGCCAGCAGCCAAGCCGCGGACAGCGGCCGGGAGCAGTACTTC
CDR3aa: CASSQAADSGREQYF

abundance: .
j_gene: TRBJ2-5
d_gene: .
v_gene: TRBV6-5
CDR3nt: TGTGCCAGCAGCCAACCGAGACAGGGCGGGGTTGAGACCCAGTACTTC
CDR3aa: CASSQPRQGGVETQYF

abundance: many
j_gene: TRBJ2-1
d_gene: TRBD2
v_gene: TRBV12-3/TRBV12-4
CDR3nt: TGTGCCAGCAGTCTGGGACTAGCGGGAGGGAATGAGCAGTTCTTC
CDR3aa: CASSLGLAGGNEQFF

abundance: few
j_gene: TRBJ1-4
d_gene: TRBD1
v_gene: TRBV7-2
CDR3nt: TGTGCCAGCAGCTTAGCCGGACAGGTCGAGGAAAAACTGTTTTTT
CDR3aa: CASSLAGQVEEKLFF

abundance: few
j_gene: TRBJ2-3
d_gene: TRBD1
v_gene: TRBV11-3
CDR3nt: TGTGCCAGCAGCTCAGGAGGGACAGGGGCCCGGGATACGCAGTATTTT
CDR3aa: CASSSGGTGARDTQYF

abundance: .
j_gene: TRBJ1-2
d_gene: TRBD1
v_gene: TRBV6-1
CDR3nt: TGTGCCAGCACCTGGGACAGGGCCTATGGCTACACCTTC
CDR3aa: CASTWDRAYGYTF